Here is one T cell receptor beta chain with its context. Its antigen is unknown. One base away there is no much larger clone; base qualities are not given. In the prospective study, participants were roughly 18 to 100 years old, resided in under 30 geographic areas of the United States, and were enrolled through a virtual design. Cohort assignment in the prospective study relied on participant-reported clinical history from a screening survey and a study questionnaire. Recovered participants in ImmuneRACE Cohort 3 were defined as having two consecutive negative NP/OP PCR tests, clearance from a healthcare professional, or resolution of symptoms. In the prospective study, whole blood, serum and a nasopharyngeal or oropharyngeal swab were collected from each participant by mobile phlebotomists. Prospective study participants could optionally give additional blood draws and questionnaires over an approximately two-month period. Prospective study blood samples were shipped either frozen or at room temperature before DNA extraction.

TCRbeta CDR3 regions were amplified from genomic DNA using the immunoSEQ Assay, a bias-controlled multiplex PCR. The study's own analysis went as follows. The number of nucleated cells in each sample was estimated from the amplification of reference gene primers within the assay. Sequence reads were collapsed and filtered to measure the absolute abundance of every unique TCRbeta CDR3 rearrangement. Productive Simpson clonality was computed per sample as the square root of Simpson's diversity index over productive rearrangements. TCRdb took over this immuneACCESS table, retaining in-frame rearrangements with V and J assigned. Such tables are incomplete; in checked studies, under half of the missing clones stem from an unresolved V gene, and the remainder is unexplained. That table supplies the V and J calls and clone size; D and trimming were determined from the DNA. Across this sample there are around 380,000 clones, with roughly 86% seen only once. Clones ranked in the top ten supply about 1.5% of the sample.

This entry comes from a study of blood T cell repertoires in COVID-19 (dated by TCRdb to about 2020). Looking at the study overall: The collaborator samples originated in the United States, Italy and Spain and spanned the acute and convalescent phases of COVID-19. Where available, HLA class I and class II types were obtained from metadata supplied by the sample provider rather than from assay-based typing. The repertoires were made available in a free public database intended to serve as a resource for research on the immune response to SARS-CoV-2. Sample metadata almost always included a de-identified subject ID, COVID-19 status, age in years and sex. The prospective study material was composed of cDNA or gDNA derived from T cells, B-cell-depleted T cells, or PBMCs. Samples were obtained from the ongoing ImmuneRACE study (first 160 participants) and from 1,000 to 1,500 subjects provided by 6 global collaborators. The dataset comprised deeply sampled blood TCRbeta repertoires from subjects exposed to, actively infected with, or recovered from COVID-19.

Overall study outcomes, separate from this receptor: Clinical and demographic metadata were provided uncurated, with the amount varying by source and participant.

The receptor's source is a man aged 25-45 years who had recovered from COVID-19. Sequenced sample: PBMCs or T cells enriched from blood (not recorded which).

CDR3 sequence: CASSFTGNIQYF. DNA sequence: TGTGCCAGCAGCTTTACTGGAAACATTCAGTACTTC. The chain is made from TRBV5-6 and TRBJ2-4, with the D gene too uncertain to name. The germline V gene supplies CDR1 SGHDT and CDR2 YYEEEE. V lost 2 bases and J lost 6 bases; the stretch between them is 6 bases long. From the cysteine through the phenylalanine, the CDR3 covers 12 amino acids. Kept here is only the CDR3 DNA, which spans 36 bases and is read in frame from base 1. Supplemented by the reference TRBV5-6 and TRBJ2-4 proteins around the CDR3, the complete variable domain is DAGVTQSPTHLIKTRGQQVTLRCSPKSGHDTVSWYQQALGQGPQFIFQYYEEEERQRGNFPDRFSGHQFPNYSSELNVNALLLGDSALYLCASSFTGNIQYFGAGTRLSVL.